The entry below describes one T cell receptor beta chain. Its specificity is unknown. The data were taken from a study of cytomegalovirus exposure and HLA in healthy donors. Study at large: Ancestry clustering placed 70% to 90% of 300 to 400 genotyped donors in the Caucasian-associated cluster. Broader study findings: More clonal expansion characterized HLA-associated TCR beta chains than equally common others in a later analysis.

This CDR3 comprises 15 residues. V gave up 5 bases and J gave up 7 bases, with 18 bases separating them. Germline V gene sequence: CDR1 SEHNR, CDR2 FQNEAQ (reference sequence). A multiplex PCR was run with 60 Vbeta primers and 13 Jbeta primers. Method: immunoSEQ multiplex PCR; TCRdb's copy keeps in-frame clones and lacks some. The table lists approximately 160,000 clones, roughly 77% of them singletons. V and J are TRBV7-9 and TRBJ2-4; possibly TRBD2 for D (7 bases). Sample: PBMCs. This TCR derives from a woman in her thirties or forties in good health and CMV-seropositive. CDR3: CASSRGGAGKNIQYF. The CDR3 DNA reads TGTGCCAGCAGCAGGGGGGGGGCAGGGAAGAACATTCAGTACTTC.